Below, 26 T cell receptor beta chains from the same sample are listed, as sequenced in a study of cytomegalovirus exposure and HLA in healthy donors. The PCR used 60 Vbeta and 13 Jbeta primers. Clones were sequenced by immunoSEQ multiplex PCR, and TCRdb holds only the in-frame ones, with some missing. The sample holds 49,000 or so clones. Sequenced sample: PBMCs. The source is a man aged 35-49 years in good health and CMV-seropositive.

The chain carries TRBV11-1 and TRBJ2-2; TRBD2 matches 7 bases. The V gene's germline CDR1 is SGHAT and CDR2 FQDESV (reference sequence). This CDR3 has 16 residues. Trimming took 0 bases from V and 0 from J; bases not matched to a gene: 1. CDR3 loop: CASSLAGGPNTGELFF. The CDR3 coding sequence is TGTGCCAGCAGCTTAGCGGGAGGGCCGAACACCGGGGAGCTGTTTTTT.

The J gene is TRBJ2-3, the V gene TRBV7-9; no clear D gene. V was cut by 1 base and J by 6 bases, with 11 bases left in between. The CDR3 runs to 14 residues. CDR1 is SEHNR, CDR2 FQNEAQ, per germline (reference sequence). The CDR3 spells CASSLVRVLDTQYF. As DNA, the CDR3 is TGTGCCAGCAGCTTAGTACGGGTGCTGGATACGCAGTATTTT.

This sequence joins TRBV11-2 and TRBJ1-6, with D perhaps TRBD1 (6 bases). Germline V CDR1 and CDR2: SGHAT, FQNNGV. Trimming left V 5 bases short and J 8 bases short, with 13 bases between. The CDR3 spans 14 residues. DNA for the CDR3: TGTGCCAGCAGCCCAATCCGACAGGATTCACCCCTCCACTTT. Translation gives CASSPIRQDSPLHF. Variable domain in full (rest from reference TRBV11-2 and TRBJ1-6): EAGVAQSPRYKIIEKRQSVAFWCNPISGHATLYWYQQILGQGPKLLIQFQNNGVVDDSQLPKDRFSAERLKGVDSTLKIQPAKLEDSAVYLCASSPIRQDSPLHFGNGTRLTVT.

The chain joins TRBV6-6 to TRBJ2-5; 7 nucleotides agree with TRBD2. This CDR3 spans 16 amino acids. J gave up 2 bases and V 1 base, and 7 bases lay outside the gene matches. The germline gives CDR1 MNHNY, CDR2 SVGAGI (reference sequence). The CDR3 DNA reads as TGTGCCAGCAGTTACTTCCGCGGGAGTTGGCAAGAGACCCAGTACTTC. Protein sequence: CASSYFRGSWQETQYF.

The chain joins TRBV6-1 to TRBJ2-1; TRBD2 matches 8 bases. The J segment lost 8 bases and the V segment lost 7 bases, leaving 10 bases of the junction unmatched. From germline, CDR1 is MNHNS and CDR2 SASEGT. The CDR3 totals 14 residues. For the CDR3, the DNA is TGTGCCAGCATGGGACTAGTCCCCTCCGATGAGCAGTTCTTC. It yields the protein CASMGLVPSDEQFF.

Considering frequency, this clone is medium-sized (0.01 to 0.1%). The chain recombines TRBV25-1 with TRBJ2-1, with D possibly matching TRBD2 (7 bases). The CDR3 consists of 16 residues. V was trimmed by 4 bases and J by 2 bases, leaving 15 bases between them. Germline values: CDR1 MGHDK, CDR2 SYGVNS. The chain's CDR3 is CASSGGGGGPYNEQFF. DNA of the CDR3: TGTGCCAGCAGTGGTGGTGGGGGGGGGCCCTACAATGAGCAGTTCTTC.

V usage is TRBV9 and J usage is TRBJ1-2, with D possibly matching TRBD1 (5 bases). This CDR3 has 16 amino acids. V lost 0 bases and J 7 bases, leaving 19 bases between the germline ends. In germline, CDR1 is SGDLS, CDR2 YYNGEE. CDR3 bases: TGTGCCAGCAGCGTAGGCCCCAGGGATACGCATCGTGGCTACACCTTC. Translated: CASSVGPRDTHRGYTF.

V usage is TRBV4-2 and J usage is TRBJ2-1; 10 bases align to TRBD2. V shed 4 bases, J shed 8 bases, and the junction held 8 bases outside the gene matches. This CDR3 comprises 15 residues. Germline CDR1 and CDR2: LGHNA and YNFKEQ. The CDR3 nucleotides are TGTGCCAGCAGCCCGTACCCTAGCGGGAGTGATGAGCAGTTCTTC. It is translated as CASSPYPSGSDEQFF.

The chain carries TRBV18 and TRBJ2-1; D is unresolved. The V gene lost 2 bases and the J gene lost 2 bases, with 13 bases spanning the gap. The CDR3 has 16 amino acids. Germline V CDR1 and CDR2: KGHSH, LQKENI. The CDR3 coding sequence is TGTGCCAGCTCACCAAGCTCCGGGTCCACCTACAATGAGCAGTTCTTC. This gives the protein CASSPSSGSTYNEQFF.

The V and J genes are TRBV5-1 and TRBJ2-1; D is ambiguous. Germline loops: CDR1 SGHRS, CDR2 YFSETQ. The V gene lost 4 bases and the J gene lost 5 bases, with 16 bases spanning the gap. CDR3 size: 15 residues. CDR3 amino acids: CASSPFPGLDNEQFF. In DNA, the CDR3 is TGCGCCAGCAGCCCCTTTCCCGGTCTTGACAATGAGCAGTTCTTC.

V usage is TRBV30 and J usage is TRBJ1-6; 7 bases align to TRBD1. Germline V CDR1 and CDR2: GTSNPN, SVGIG (reference sequence). This CDR3 comprises 15 residues. J lost 8 bases, V lost 4 bases, and 11 bases had no gene match. The CDR3 bases are TGTGCCTGGACCTGGGAGGACAGGTCCTATTCACCCCTCCACTTT. Protein sequence: CAWTWEDRSYSPLHF.

The chain employs TRBV9 and TRBJ2-1; TRBD2 aligns across 7 bases. V dropped 0 bases and J dropped 5; count of bases not matched to a gene: 5. This CDR3 has 15 amino acids. Germline CDR1 and CDR2: SGDLS and YYNGEE. In nucleotides, the CDR3 is TGTGCCAGCAGCGTAGGAGGCGGGAGAAACAATGAGCAGTTCTTC. It yields the protein CASSVGGGRNNEQFF.

This chain joins TRBV30 and TRBJ2-3, with a weak D call TRBD1 (5 bases). The CDR3 is 15 amino acids. Germline V gene data show CDR1 as GTSNPN and CDR2 as SVGIG (reference sequence). Trimming removed 2 bases at V and 2 bases at J, with 14 bases between. CDR3 residues: CAWSRSEGATDTQYF. The CDR3 DNA sequence: TGTGCCTGGAGTAGGAGCGAAGGGGCCACAGATACGCAGTATTTT.

The chain combines TRBV28 with TRBJ2-5, with 7 bases identical to TRBD1. V shed 2 bases, J shed 1 base, and the junction held 10 bases outside the gene matches. In germline, CDR1 is MDHEN, CDR2 SYDVKM. This CDR3 has 17 amino acids. CDR3: CASSLREGGASQETQYF. The DNA for the CDR3 is TGTGCCAGCAGTTTACGAGAAGGGGGCGCTTCCCAAGAGACCCAGTACTTC. The variable domain in full, with the rest retrieved from reference TRBV28 and TRBJ2-5, is DVKVTQSSRYLVKRTGEKVFLECVQDMDHENMFWYRQDPGLGLRLIYFSYDVKMKEKGDIPEGYSVSREKKERFSLILESASTNQTSMYLCASSLREGGASQETQYFGPGTRLLVL.

The J gene is TRBJ1-5, the V gene TRBV4-3; TRBD1 might be the D (5 bases). The CDR3 extends over 15 amino acids. The V gene's germline CDR1 is LGHNA and CDR2 YSLEER. With 1 base removed from V and 6 bases from J, the gap between germline ends came to 13 bases. CDR3 loop: CASSQARQRVQPQHF. DNA of the CDR3: TGCGCCAGCAGCCAAGCTCGACAGCGGGTTCAGCCCCAGCATTTT.

The genes are TRBV5-1 and TRBJ1-2; no definite D call. V dropped 4 bases and J dropped 0 bases, with 13 bases sitting between them. The germline gives CDR1 SGHRS, CDR2 YFSETQ. CDR3 size: 15 residues. As DNA, the CDR3 is TGCGCCAGCAGCCGAGCAAGAGAAGCTAACTATGGCTACACCTTC. Translating gives CASSRAREANYGYTF.

The rearrangement links TRBV4-3 to TRBJ2-7; 8 positions agree with TRBD2. Germline V gene data show CDR1 as LGHNA and CDR2 as YSLEER. J was trimmed by 6 bases and V by 4 bases; bases with no gene match: 2. CDR3 length: 12 residues. CDR3 region: CASSLGGAEQYF. CDR3 nucleotide sequence: TGCGCCAGCAGCCTCGGGGGGGCCGAGCAGTACTTC.

The gene calls are TRBV5-1 and TRBJ2-3, with a possible D match to TRBD2 (5 bases). Trimming took off 0 bases at V and 2 bases at J, with 7 bases between the two ends. The V gene's germline CDR1 is SGHRS and CDR2 YFSETQ. This CDR3 is built from 14 residues. CDR3 bases: TGCGCCAGCAGCTTGGGGGGAGCCACAGATACGCAGTATTTT. This codes for CASSLGGATDTQYF.

The V gene is TRBV30, the J gene TRBJ1-6; possible D gene TRBD1, 6 bases. V gave up 3 bases and J gave up 10 bases, with 13 bases separating them. Germline V CDR1 and CDR2: GTSNPN, SVGIG (reference sequence). The CDR3 is made up of 13 amino acids. CDR3 sequence: CAWRGGSGSPLHF. The CDR3 coding sequence is TGTGCCTGGAGAGGGGGTTCGGGGTCACCCCTCCACTTT.

The rearrangement joins TRBV7-2 to TRBJ2-1; 10 nucleotides align to TRBD2. The CDR3 covers 15 residues. The V gene's germline CDR1 is SGHTA and CDR2 FQGNSA. Unmatched junction bases numbered 4, after V lost 4 bases and J lost 4 bases. The CDR3 nucleotides read TGTGCCAGCAGCTGGACTAGCGGAAATTACAATGAGCAGTTCTTC. The encoded protein is CASSWTSGNYNEQFF.

The V gene is TRBV2, the J gene TRBJ2-7; the match to TRBD1 covers 9 bases. The CDR3 consists of 12 residues. The junction had 1 base not matched to a gene; V was cut back by 4 bases and J by 6 bases. Germline V gives CDR1 SNHLY, CDR2 FYNNEI. DNA of the CDR3: TGTGCCAGCAGTGCGACAGGGGGCGAGCAGTACTTC. Protein: CASSATGGEQYF.

V gene TRBV6-1 combines with J gene TRBJ1-4; 9 positions agree with TRBD1. This CDR3 comprises 16 residues. The V gene's germline CDR1 is MNHNS and CDR2 SASEGT. After removal of 2 bases from V and 8 bases from J, the junction contained 9 bases not matched to a gene. CDR3 coding DNA: TGTGCCAGCAGTGAAAGGGTTGGGACAGGGACCGAAAAACTGTTTTTT. It codes for CASSERVGTGTEKLFF.

The gene calls are TRBV2 and TRBJ1-3; 7 bases line up with TRBD1. The CDR3 is 15 amino acids. Germline CDR1 reads SNHLY; CDR2 reads FYNNEI. V dropped 5 bases and J dropped 3; count of bases not matched to a gene: 7. Written as DNA, the CDR3 is TGTGCCAGCAGTCTCCTCAGGGGGATTGGAAACACCATATATTTT. Protein product: CASSLLRGIGNTIYF.

The rearrangement links TRBV19 to TRBJ1-4; tentatively, D is TRBD1 (6 bases). Germline V gives CDR1 LNHDA, CDR2 SQIVND (reference sequence). The V end lost 5 bases, the J end lost 0 bases, and 13 bases lay between the germline ends. The CDR3 runs 16 residues. As DNA, the CDR3 is TGTGCCAGTAGTCCCGCGGGGGCACCAACTAATGAAAAACTGTTTTTT. Its protein is CASSPAGAPTNEKLFF.

The chain recombines TRBV9 with TRBJ2-2, with 9 bases that match TRBD2. CDR3 length equals 14 residues. After removal of 5 bases from V and 6 bases from J, the junction contained 5 bases not matched to a gene. The germline CDR1 and CDR2 sequences are SGDLS and YYNGEE. CDR3 in DNA: TGTGCCAGCAGTGTTAGCGGGAGTGCCGGGGAGCTGTTTTTT. It codes for CASSVSGSAGELFF.

The chain is built from TRBV18 and TRBJ2-1; 7 nucleotides line up with TRBD1. Germline V gene data show CDR1 as KGHSH and CDR2 as LQKENI. The CDR3 spans 14 residues. V was clipped by 8 bases and J by 0 bases; unmatched bases: 4. The CDR3: CASNRDSSYNEQFF. DNA of the CDR3: TGTGCCAGCAACCGGGACAGCTCCTACAATGAGCAGTTCTTC.